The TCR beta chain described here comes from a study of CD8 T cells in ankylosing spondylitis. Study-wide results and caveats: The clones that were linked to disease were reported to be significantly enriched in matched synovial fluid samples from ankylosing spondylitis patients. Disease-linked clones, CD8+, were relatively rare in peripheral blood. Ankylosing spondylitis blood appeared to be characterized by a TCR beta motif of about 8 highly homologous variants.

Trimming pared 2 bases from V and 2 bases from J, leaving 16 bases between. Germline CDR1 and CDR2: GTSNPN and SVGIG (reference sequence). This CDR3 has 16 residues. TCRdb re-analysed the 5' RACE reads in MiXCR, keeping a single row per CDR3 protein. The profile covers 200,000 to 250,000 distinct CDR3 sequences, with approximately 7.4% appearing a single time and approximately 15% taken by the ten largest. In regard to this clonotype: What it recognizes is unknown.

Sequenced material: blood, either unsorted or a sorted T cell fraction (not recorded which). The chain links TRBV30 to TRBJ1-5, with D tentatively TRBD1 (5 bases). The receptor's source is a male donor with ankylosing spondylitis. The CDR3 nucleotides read TGTGCCTGGAGTCCCCCGGTTAGGGGTGGCAATCAGCCCCAGCATTTT. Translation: CAWSPPVRGGNQPQHF.